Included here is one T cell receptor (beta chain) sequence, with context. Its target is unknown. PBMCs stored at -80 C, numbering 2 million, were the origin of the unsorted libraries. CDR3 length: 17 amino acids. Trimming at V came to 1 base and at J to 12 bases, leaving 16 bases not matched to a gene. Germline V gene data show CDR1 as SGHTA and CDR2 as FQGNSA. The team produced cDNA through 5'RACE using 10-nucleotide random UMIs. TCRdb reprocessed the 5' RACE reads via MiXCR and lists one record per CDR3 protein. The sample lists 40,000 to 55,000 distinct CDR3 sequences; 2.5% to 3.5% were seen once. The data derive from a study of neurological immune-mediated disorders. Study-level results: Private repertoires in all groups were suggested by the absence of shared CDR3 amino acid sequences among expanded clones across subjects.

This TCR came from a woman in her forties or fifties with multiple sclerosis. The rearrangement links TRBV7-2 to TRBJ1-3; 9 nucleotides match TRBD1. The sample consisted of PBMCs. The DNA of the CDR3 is TGTGCCAGCAGCTTAGGGGGACAGGGCGCCTCTGGAAAAAACATATATTTT. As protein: CASSLGGQGASGKNIYF. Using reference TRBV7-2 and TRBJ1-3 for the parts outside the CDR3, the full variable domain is GAGVSQSPSNKVTEKGKDVELRCDPISGHTALYWYRQSLGQGLEFLIYFQGNSAPDKSGLPSDRFSAERTGGSVSTLTIQRTQQEDSAVYLCASSLGGQGASGKNIYFGEGSWLTVV.